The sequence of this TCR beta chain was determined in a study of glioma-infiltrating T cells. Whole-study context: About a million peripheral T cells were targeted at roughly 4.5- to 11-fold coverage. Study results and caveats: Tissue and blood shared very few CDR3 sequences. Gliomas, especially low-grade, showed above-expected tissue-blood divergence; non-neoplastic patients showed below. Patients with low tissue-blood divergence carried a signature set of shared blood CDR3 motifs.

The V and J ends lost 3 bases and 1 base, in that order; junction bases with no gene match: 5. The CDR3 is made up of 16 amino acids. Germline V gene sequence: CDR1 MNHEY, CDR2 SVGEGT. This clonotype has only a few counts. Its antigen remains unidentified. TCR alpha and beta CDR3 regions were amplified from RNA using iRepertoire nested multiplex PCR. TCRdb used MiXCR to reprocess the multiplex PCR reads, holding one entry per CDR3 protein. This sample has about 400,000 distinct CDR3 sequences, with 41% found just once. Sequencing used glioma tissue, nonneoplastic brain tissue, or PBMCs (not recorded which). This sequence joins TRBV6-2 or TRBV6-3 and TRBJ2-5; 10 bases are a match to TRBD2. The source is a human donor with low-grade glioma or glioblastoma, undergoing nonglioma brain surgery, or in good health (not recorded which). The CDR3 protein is CASSYWSGRAQETQYF. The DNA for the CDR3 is TGTGCCAGCAGTTATTGGAGCGGGAGGGCCCAAGAGACCCAGTACTTC.